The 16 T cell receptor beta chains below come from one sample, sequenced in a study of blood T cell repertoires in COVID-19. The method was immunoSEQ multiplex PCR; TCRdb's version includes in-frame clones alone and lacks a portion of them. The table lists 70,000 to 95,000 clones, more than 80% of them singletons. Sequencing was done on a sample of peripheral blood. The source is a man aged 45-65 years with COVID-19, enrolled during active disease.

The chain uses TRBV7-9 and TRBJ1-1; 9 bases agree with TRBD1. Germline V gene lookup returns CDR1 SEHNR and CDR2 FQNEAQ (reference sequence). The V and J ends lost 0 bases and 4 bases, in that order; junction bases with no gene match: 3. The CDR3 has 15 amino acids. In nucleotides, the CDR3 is TGTGCCAGCAGCTTAGCTACAGGGGGCTTCACTGAAGCTTTCTTT. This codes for CASSLATGGFTEAFF.

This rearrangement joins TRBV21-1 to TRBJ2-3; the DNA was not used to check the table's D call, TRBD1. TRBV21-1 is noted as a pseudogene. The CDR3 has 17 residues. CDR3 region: CASSQRREWGPTDTQYF. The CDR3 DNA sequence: TGTGCCAGCAGCCAAAGAAGGGAGTGGGGGCCCACAGATACGCAGTATTTT.

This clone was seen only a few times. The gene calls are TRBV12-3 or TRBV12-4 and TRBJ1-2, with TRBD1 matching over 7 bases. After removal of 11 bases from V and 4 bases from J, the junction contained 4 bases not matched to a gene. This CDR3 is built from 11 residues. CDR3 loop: CAAGDSYGYTF. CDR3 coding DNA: TGTGCCGCCGGGGACAGCTATGGCTACACCTTC.

The CDR3 nucleotides are TGCGCCAGCAGCTTGGAGACAGGGGTGAACACTGAAGCTTTCTTT. This gives the protein CASSLETGVNTEAFF. The rearrangement links TRBV5-1 to TRBJ1-1; 8 nucleotides align to TRBD1. Germline loops: CDR1 SGHRS, CDR2 YFSETQ. V gave up 0 bases and J gave up 0 bases; unmatched junction bases: 1. CDR3 length: 15 amino acids.

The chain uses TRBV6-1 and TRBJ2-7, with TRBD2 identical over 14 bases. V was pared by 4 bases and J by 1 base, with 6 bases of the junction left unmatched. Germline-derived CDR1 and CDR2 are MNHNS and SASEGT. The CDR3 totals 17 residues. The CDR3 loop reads CASSGGTSGGLSYEQYF. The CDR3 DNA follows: TGTGCCAGCAGTGGAGGGACTAGCGGGGGCCTTTCCTACGAGCAGTACTTC.

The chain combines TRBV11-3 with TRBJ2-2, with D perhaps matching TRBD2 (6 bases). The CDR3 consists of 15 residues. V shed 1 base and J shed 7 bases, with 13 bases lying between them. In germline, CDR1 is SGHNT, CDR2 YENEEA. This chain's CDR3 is CASSLGGTSHGELFF. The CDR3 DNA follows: TGTGCCAGCAGCTTAGGGGGGACTTCGCACGGGGAGCTGTTTTTT.

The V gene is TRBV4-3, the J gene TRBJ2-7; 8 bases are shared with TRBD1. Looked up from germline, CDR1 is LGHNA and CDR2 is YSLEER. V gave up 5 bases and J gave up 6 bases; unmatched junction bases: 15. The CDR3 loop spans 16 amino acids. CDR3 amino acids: CASSAQTGTGGLEQYF. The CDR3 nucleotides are TGCGCCAGCAGCGCACAAACCGGGACAGGTGGTCTCGAGCAGTACTTC.

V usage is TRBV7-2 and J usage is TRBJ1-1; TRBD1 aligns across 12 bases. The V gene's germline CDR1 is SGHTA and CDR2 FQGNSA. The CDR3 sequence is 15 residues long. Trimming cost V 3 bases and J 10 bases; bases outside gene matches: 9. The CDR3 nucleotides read TGTGCCAGCAGCTTGGCCCGGGACAGGGGGCGGGTAGCTTTCTTT. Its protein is CASSLARDRGRVAFF.

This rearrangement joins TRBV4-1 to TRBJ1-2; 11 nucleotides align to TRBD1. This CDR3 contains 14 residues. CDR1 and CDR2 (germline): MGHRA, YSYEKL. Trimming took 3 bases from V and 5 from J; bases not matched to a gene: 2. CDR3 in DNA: TGCGCCAGCAGCCAGGACAGGGGGCTATATGGCTACACCTTC. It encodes CASSQDRGLYGYTF.

CDR3 loop: CASSVEPESTDTQYF. The CDR3, as DNA: TGTGCCAGCAGCGTAGAACCAGAAAGCACAGATACGCAGTATTTT. The J gene is TRBJ2-3, the V gene TRBV9; D is uncertain. The CDR3 is 15 residues long. Germline lookup yields CDR1 SGDLS and CDR2 YYNGEE. V was pared by 0 bases and J by 0 bases, with 8 bases between.

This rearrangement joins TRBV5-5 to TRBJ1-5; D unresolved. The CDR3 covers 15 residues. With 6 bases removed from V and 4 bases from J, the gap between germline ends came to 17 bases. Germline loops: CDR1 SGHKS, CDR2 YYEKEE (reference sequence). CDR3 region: CASTEAGRRNQPQHF. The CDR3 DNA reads TGTGCCAGCACCGAGGCGGGGAGAAGGAATCAGCCCCAGCATTTT.

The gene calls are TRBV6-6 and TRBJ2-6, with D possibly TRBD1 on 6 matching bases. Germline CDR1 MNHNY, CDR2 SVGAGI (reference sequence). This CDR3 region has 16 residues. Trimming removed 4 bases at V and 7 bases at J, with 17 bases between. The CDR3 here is CASSFRTASGANVLTF. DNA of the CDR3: TGTGCCAGCAGTTTTAGGACAGCCTCCGGAGCCAACGTCCTGACTTTC.

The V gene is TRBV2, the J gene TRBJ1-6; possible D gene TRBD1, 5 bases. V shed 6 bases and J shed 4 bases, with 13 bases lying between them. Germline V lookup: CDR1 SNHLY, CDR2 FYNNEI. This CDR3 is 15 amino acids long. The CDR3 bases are TGTGCCAGCAGGGGGCGGGGACGTTATAATTCACCCCTCCACTTT. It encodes CASRGRGRYNSPLHF.

The CDR3 region has the DNA TGCGCCAGCAGCCCCCGGGACAGGAACACCGGGGAGCTGTTTTTT. As protein: CASSPRDRNTGELFF. V usage is TRBV4-1 and J usage is TRBJ2-2; 7 nucleotides align to TRBD1. CDR1 and CDR2 from the germline V gene are MGHRA and YSYEKL. The V gene end was trimmed by 4 bases and the J gene end by 1 base; junction bases not matched to a gene: 3. This CDR3 is built from 15 residues.

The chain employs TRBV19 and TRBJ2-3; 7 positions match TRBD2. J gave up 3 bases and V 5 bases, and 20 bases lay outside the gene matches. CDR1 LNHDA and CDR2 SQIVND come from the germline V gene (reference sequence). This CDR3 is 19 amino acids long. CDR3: CASSSQAGVAGVATDTQYF. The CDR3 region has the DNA TGTGCCAGTAGTTCCCAGGCGGGGGTGGCCGGGGTTGCGACAGATACGCAGTATTTT.

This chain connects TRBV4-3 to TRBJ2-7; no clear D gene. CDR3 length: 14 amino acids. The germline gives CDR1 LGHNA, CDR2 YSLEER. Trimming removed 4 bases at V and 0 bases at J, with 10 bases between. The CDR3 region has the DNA TGCGCCAGCAGCCGATGGGCCAGCTCCTACGAGCAGTACTTC. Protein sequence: CASSRWASSYEQYF.